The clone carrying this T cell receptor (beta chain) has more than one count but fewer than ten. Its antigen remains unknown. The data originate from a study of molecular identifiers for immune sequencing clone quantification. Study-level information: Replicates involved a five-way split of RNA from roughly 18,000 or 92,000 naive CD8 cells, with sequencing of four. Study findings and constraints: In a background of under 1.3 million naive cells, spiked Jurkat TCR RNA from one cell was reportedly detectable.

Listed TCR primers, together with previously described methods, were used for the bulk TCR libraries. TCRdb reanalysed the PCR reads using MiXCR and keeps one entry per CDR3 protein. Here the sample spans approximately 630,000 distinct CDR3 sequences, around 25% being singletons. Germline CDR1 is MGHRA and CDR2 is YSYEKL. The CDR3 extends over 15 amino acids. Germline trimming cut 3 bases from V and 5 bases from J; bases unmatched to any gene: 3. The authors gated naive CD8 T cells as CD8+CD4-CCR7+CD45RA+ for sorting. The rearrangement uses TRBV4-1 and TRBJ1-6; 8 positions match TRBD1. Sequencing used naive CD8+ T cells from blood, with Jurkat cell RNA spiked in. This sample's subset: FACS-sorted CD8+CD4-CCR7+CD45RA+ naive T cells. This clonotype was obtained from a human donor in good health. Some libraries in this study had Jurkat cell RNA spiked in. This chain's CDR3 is CASSQTGAHNSPLHF. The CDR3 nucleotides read TGCGCCAGCAGCCAGACAGGGGCTCATAATTCACCCCTCCACTTT.